A selection of T cell receptor beta chains follows, all from one sample in a study of beta chain features in type 1 diabetes. The method was immunoSEQ multiplex PCR; TCRdb's version includes in-frame clones alone and lacks a portion of them. The sample shows hundreds of thousands of clones, around an eighth of them seen only once. The sequencing sample was made of naive CD4+ T cells from blood. The receptors stem from a man aged 18 to 29 with type 1 diabetes. Each CDR3 is given with its conserved first and last residue. Fields, in order: clone size, V gene, J gene, D gene, CDR3 DNA, CDR3 protein. D genes are given only for firm matches. Clone size, where shown, is once, few, many, or a class for clones that have expanded.

few	TRBV6-6	TRBJ2-3	.	TGTGCCAGCAGTTACTCCCAGGGGAGCACAGATACGCAGTATTTT	CASSYSQGSTDTQYF
.	TRBV7-7	TRBJ2-2	TRBD2	TGTGCTAGCAGGCCCGGGGGGAAGGCCGGGGAGCTGTTTTTT	CASRPGGKAGELFF
few	TRBV30	TRBJ1-4	.	TGTGCCTGGAGCTTGTTCACAGCCGCTGAAAAACTGTTTTTT	CAWSLFTAAEKLFF
.	TRBV5-6	TRBJ2-3	.	TGTGCCAGCAGCCCCATCGGGATTAGCACAGATACGCAGTATTTT	CASSPIGISTDTQYF
few	TRBV10-3	TRBJ2-3	.	TGTGCCATCAGTGAGGGGCCGGGACCAGATACGCAGTATTTT	CAISEGPGPDTQYF
.	TRBV4-1	TRBJ2-5	.	TGCGCCAGCAATGGTACCCGAATCCAAGAGACCCAGTACTTC	CASNGTRIQETQYF
.	TRBV7-2	TRBJ2-2	TRBD2	TGTGCCAGCAGCCCCCCGTCAGTAGCGGGGACCGGGGAGCTGTTTTTT	CASSPPSVAGTGELFF
.	TRBV5-1	TRBJ2-1	TRBD2	TGCGCCAGCAGCAAGGGACTAGCGGGGGCTCCCTACAATGAGCAGTTCTTC	CASSKGLAGAPYNEQFF
few	TRBV7-9	TRBJ1-3	.	TGTGCCAGCAGCTCATCCCTGGGTGGAAACACCATATATTTT	CASSSSLGGNTIYF
.	TRBV29-1	TRBJ2-5	.	TGCAGCGTTATAACAGGGTCAGAGACCCAGTACTTC	CSVITGSETQYF
.	TRBV5-4	TRBJ1-1	TRBD1	TGTGCCAGCAGCTTCGGAGGGGCAGGGGGAACCGGTACTGAAGCTTTCTTT	CASSFGGAGGTGTEAFF
.	TRBV14	TRBJ2-7	.	TGTGCCAGCAGCCGCTTGTCTGGGGCCATCCACGAGCAGTACTTC	CASSRLSGAIHEQYF
few	TRBV30	TRBJ1-1	.	TGTGCCTGGACTGGCCAGAACACTGAAGCTTTCTTT	CAWTGQNTEAFF
.	TRBV30	TRBJ2-3	TRBD1	TGTGCCTGGAGGACAGGGATGTATGCAGATACGCAGTATTTT	CAWRTGMYADTQYF
few	TRBV7-9	TRBJ2-2	.	TGTGCCAGCAGCCCCCAATTGCGGTCGAACACCGGGGAGCTGTTTTTT	CASSPQLRSNTGELFF
.	TRBV9	TRBJ1-6	.	TGTGGGGCCCCTTCACCCCTCCACTTT	CGAPSPLHF
.	TRBV23-1	TRBJ2-7	.	TGCGCCAGCAGTCAATCGCCAGGAGGTTCCTACGAGCAGTACTTC	CASSQSPGGSYEQYF
few	TRBV28	TRBJ2-3	.	TGTGCCAGCAGTTCGACATACAGGGCCACGGATACGCAGTATTTT	CASSSTYRATDTQYF
.	TRBV9	TRBJ2-6	.	TGTGCCAGCAGCGTGGAGACTTTGAGGCAGAGTACCTCTGGGGCCAACGTCCTGACTTTC	CASSVETLRQSTSGANVLTF
few	TRBV10-1	TRBJ1-3	.	TGCGCCAGCAGTCGAGGAATGGGAAACACCATATATTTT	CASSRGMGNTIYF
few	TRBV15	TRBJ1-1	.	TGTGCCACCAGCGGCAGGGTGAACACTGAAGCTTTCTTT	CATSGRVNTEAFF
.	TRBV5-1	TRBJ2-1	TRBD2	TGCGCCAGCAGCCCGGGACTAGCGGGGGACAATGAGCAGTTCTTC	CASSPGLAGDNEQFF
.	TRBV14	TRBJ1-1	.	TGTGCCAGCAGCCAACAGGGCTTGGGAACTGAAGCTTTCTTT	CASSQQGLGTEAFF
.	TRBV15	TRBJ2-1	TRBD2	TGTGCCACCAGCAGAGATAGAGGGACTAGCGGGGGGGCGGATGAGCAGTTCTTC	CATSRDRGTSGGADEQFF
.	TRBV28	TRBJ2-7	.	TGTGCCAGCAGTTACGAAGGGTCAGGGGAGTCCTACGAGCAGTACTTC	CASSYEGSGESYEQYF
.	TRBV29-1	TRBJ2-3	.	TGCAGCGTTGAAGACCCGAGAGATACGCAGTATTTT	CSVEDPRDTQYF
few	TRBV4-1	TRBJ1-1	.	TGCGCCAGCAGCCAATCTCTGTTCGATGGGGCTTTCTTT	CASSQSLFDGAFF
.	TRBV5-1	TRBJ2-5	TRBD1	TGCGCCAGCAGCCCGGACAGGGGAGGGGAAGAGACCCAGTACTTC	CASSPDRGGEETQYF
few	TRBV28	TRBJ2-2	.	TGTGCCAGCAGAGACGGACAGCGGAGGGAGCTGTTTTTT	CASRDGQRRELFF
.	TRBV7-9	TRBJ1-4	.	TGTGCCAGCAGCCAATTCCAGATACCCGGAGAAAAACTGTTTTTT	CASSQFQIPGEKLFF
.	TRBV29-1	TRBJ2-1	.	TGCAGCGTTGGACAGGTCCCATACAATGAGCAGTTCTTC	CSVGQVPYNEQFF
.	TRBV11-2	TRBJ2-3	TRBD1	TGTGCCAGCAGCTTAGTCGGGGACAGGGGGCGGCCAGATACGCAGTATTTT	CASSLVGDRGRPDTQYF
.	TRBV10-2	TRBJ2-1	.	TGCGCCAGCAGTGAGTCCGGCTGGCTAGATTTGAATGAGCAGTTCTTC	CASSESGWLDLNEQFF
few	TRBV2	TRBJ2-3	.	TGTGCCAGCAGTGTATGGGATACGCAGTATTTT	CASSVWDTQYF
.	TRBV2	TRBJ2-1	TRBD2	TGTGCCAGCAGTGAAGCGCTATGGGGGACTAGCGAAAACAATGAGCAGTTCTTC	CASSEALWGTSENNEQFF
.	TRBV5-1	TRBJ1-2	.	TGCGCCAGCACCGATCCTTCTGGGGTGTATGGCTACACCTTC	CASTDPSGVYGYTF
few	TRBV30	TRBJ1-5	.	TGTGCCTGGAGTGGATCGACATGGACCCCTACTATAAGCAATCAGCCCCAGCATTTT	CAWSGSTWTPTISNQPQHF
.	TRBV30	TRBJ2-1	TRBD2	TGTGCCTGGAGTCCGCGGGGGGGCCGTTTCTACAATGAGCAGTTCTTC	CAWSPRGGRFYNEQFF
.	TRBV28	TRBJ1-5	.	TGTGCCAGCAGCCCCATGGGAGGGAATCAGCCCCAGCATTTT	CASSPMGGNQPQHF